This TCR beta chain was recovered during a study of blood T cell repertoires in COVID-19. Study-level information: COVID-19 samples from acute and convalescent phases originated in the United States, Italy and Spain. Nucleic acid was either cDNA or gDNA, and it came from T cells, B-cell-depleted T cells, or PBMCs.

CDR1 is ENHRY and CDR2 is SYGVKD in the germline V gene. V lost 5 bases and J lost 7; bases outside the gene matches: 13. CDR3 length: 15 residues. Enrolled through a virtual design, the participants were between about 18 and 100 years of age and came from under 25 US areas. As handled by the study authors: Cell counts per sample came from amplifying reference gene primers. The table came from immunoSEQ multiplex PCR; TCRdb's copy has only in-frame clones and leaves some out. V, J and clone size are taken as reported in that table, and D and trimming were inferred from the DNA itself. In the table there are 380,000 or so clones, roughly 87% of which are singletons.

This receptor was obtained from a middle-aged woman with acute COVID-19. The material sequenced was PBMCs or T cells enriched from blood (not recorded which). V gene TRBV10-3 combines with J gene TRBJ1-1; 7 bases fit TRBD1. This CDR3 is CAISPETGTGREAFF. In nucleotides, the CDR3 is TGTGCCATCAGTCCTGAGACAGGGACCGGTCGTGAAGCTTTCTTT.